The entry that follows covers one TCR beta chain sequence. Its target is unknown. The record originates from a study of T cell responses to AZD1222 COVID-19 vaccine. Study-level findings and limits: Donors skewed white British and female; clonal diversity was possibly underestimated. Sampled repertoires all dated from after the peak T cell response.

Using immunoSEQ multiplex PCR, the repertoire was profiled, and TCRdb retains in-frame clones only, with some absent. The sample has more than 100,000 clones, more than 85% seen once. The CDR3 has 13 amino acids. Per the germline V gene, CDR1 is LNHDA and CDR2 is SQIVND (reference sequence). V gave up 5 bases and J gave up 2 bases, with 9 bases separating them. This sequence joins TRBV19 and TRBJ1-2; possibly TRBD1 for D (6 bases). This clonotype was obtained from an adult in good health. The specimen comprised peripheral blood, sampled on day 0 of AZD1222 vaccination. Written as DNA, the CDR3 is TGTGCCAGTAGTCGGGGGCACAACTATGGCTACACCTTC. Translating gives CASSRGHNYGYTF.